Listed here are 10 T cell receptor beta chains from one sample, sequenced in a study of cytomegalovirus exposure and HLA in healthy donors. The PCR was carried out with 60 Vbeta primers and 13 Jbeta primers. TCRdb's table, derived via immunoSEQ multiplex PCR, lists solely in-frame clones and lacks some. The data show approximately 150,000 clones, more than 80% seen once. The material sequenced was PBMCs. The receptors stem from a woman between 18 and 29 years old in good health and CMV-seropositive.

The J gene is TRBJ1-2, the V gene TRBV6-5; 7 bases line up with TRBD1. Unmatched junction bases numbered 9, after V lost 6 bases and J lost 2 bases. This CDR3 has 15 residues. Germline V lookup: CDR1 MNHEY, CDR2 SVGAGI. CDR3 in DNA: TGTGCCAGCAGCCCCGTACAGGGGAGAAACTATGGCTACACCTTC. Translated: CASSPVQGRNYGYTF.

The CDR3: CASAGQVYNEQFF. In DNA, the CDR3 is TGTGCCAGCGCTGGACAGGTTTACAATGAGCAGTTCTTC. The J gene is TRBJ2-1, the V gene TRBV2, with 7 bases matching TRBD1. The V segment lost 8 bases and the J segment 4 bases; nucleotides outside the gene matches: 5. This CDR3 spans 13 amino acids. The germline V gene encodes CDR1 SNHLY and CDR2 FYNNEI.

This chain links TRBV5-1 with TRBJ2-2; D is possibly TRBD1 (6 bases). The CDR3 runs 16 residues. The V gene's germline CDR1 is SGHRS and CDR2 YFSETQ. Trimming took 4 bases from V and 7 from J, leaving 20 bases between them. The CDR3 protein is CASSPMADRRGGELFF. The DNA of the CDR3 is TGCGCCAGCAGCCCTATGGCGGACAGAAGGGGCGGGGAGCTGTTTTTT. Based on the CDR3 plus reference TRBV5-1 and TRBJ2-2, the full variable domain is KAGVTQTPRYLIKTRGQQVTLSCSPISGHRSVSWYQQTPGQGLQFLFEYFSETQRNKGNFPGRFSGRQFSNSRSEMNVSTLELGDSALYLCASSPMADRRGGELFFGEGSRLTVL.

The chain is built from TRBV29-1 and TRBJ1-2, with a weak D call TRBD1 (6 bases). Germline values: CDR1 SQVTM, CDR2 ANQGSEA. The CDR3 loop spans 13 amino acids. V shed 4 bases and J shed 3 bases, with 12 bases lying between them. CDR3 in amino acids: CSVAAGVDYGYTF. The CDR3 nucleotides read TGCAGCGTTGCGGCAGGGGTGGACTATGGCTACACCTTC.

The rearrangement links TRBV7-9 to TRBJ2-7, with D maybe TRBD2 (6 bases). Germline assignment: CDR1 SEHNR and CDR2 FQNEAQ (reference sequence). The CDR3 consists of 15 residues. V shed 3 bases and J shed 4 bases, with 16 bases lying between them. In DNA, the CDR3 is TGTGCCAGCAGCTTTTTGGGGGGAAGTGAGTACGAGCAGTACTTC. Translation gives CASSFLGGSEYEQYF.

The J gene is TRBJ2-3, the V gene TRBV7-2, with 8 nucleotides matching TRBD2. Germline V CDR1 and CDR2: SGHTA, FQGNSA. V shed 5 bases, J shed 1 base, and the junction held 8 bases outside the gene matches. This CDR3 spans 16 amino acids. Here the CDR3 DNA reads TGTGCCAGCAGCAAAGATAGCGGGGTCGGCACAGATACGCAGTATTTT. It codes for CASSKDSGVGTDTQYF.

CDR3 in amino acids: CASATGTSGGETQYF. CDR3 DNA: TGTGCCAGCGCTACCGGGACTAGCGGGGGAGAGACCCAGTACTTC. The J gene is TRBJ2-5, the V gene TRBV6-1; 14 nucleotides match TRBD2. The J segment lost 4 bases and the V segment lost 8 bases, leaving 6 bases of the junction unmatched. There are 15 residues in the CDR3. Germline CDR1 MNHNS, CDR2 SASEGT.

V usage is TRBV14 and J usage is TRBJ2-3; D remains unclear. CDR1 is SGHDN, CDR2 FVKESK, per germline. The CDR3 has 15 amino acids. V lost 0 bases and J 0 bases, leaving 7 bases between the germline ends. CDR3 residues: CASSQDFGSTDTQYF. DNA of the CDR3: TGTGCCAGCAGCCAAGATTTCGGGAGCACAGATACGCAGTATTTT.

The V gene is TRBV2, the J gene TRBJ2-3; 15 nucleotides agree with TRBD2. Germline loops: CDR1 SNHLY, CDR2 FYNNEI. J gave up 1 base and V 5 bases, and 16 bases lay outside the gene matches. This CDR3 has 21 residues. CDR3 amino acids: CASSRRLLGLAGGPGTDTQYF. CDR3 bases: TGTGCCAGCAGTCGACGTCTTCTCGGACTAGCGGGGGGGCCCGGCACAGATACGCAGTATTTT.

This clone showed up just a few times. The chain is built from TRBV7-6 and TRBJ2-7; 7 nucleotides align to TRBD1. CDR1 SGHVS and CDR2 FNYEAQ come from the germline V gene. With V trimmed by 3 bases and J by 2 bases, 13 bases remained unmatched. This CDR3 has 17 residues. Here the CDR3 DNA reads TGTGCCAGCAGCTTGGACTTACAGGGGAAGATCACCTACGAGCAGTACTTC. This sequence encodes CASSLDLQGKITYEQYF.